This TCR beta chain came from a study of cytotoxic CD8 clonotypes in ibrutinib-treated CLL. This clone turned up a few times. The ends were cut back, 2 bases at V and 8 bases at J, with 12 bases in the middle. Germline-derived CDR1 and CDR2 are SGHTA and FQGNSA. This CDR3 comprises 14 residues. Clones were read by immunoSEQ multiplex PCR, and TCRdb kept only the in-frame ones, dropping some. The table includes hundreds of thousands of clones, just over 70% detected once. The sample here was PBMCs, taken after 12 months of ibrutinib treatment. The chain has TRBV7-2 and TRBJ1-4; D might be TRBD1 (5 bases). The clonotype comes from a human donor with chronic lymphocytic leukemia. In nucleotides, the CDR3 is TGTGCCAGCAGCTTATCAGGCCGGGGGGAAAAACTGTTTTTT. Encoded protein: CASSLSGRGEKLFF.